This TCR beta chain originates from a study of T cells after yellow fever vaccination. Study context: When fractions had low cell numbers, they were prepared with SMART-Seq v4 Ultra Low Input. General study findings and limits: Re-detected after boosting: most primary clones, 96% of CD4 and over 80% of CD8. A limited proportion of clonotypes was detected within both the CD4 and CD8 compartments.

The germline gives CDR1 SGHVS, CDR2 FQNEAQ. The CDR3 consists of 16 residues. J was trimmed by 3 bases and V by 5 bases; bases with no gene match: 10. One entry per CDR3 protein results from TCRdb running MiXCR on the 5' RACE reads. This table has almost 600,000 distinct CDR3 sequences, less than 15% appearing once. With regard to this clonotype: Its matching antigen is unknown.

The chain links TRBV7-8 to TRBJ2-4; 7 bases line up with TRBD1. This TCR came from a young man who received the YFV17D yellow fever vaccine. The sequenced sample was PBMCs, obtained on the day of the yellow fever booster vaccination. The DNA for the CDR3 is TGTGCCAGCAGCCCAGACAGGGCTTCAGGCAAAAACATTCAGTACTTC. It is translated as CASSPDRASGKNIQYF.